These 30 T cell receptor beta chains were all obtained from the same sample, sequenced in a study of CD8 T cells in Susac syndrome. RNA totalling roughly 0.45 to 1 ug underwent reverse transcription with random hexamers. Each CDR3 protein gets one entry after TCRdb re-called the immunoSEQ multiplex PCR reads with MiXCR. The table has 95,000 to 150,000 distinct CDR3 sequences, around 96% seen once. Sequencing was performed on CD4+ T cells from PBMCs. These receptors were taken from a human donor with Susac syndrome.

The chain combines TRBV5-1 with TRBJ1-2, with 12 nucleotides matching TRBD1. The CDR3 is 15 residues long. CDR1 is SGHRS, CDR2 YFSETQ, per germline. Losses at the gene ends were 4 bases for V and 8 bases for J; bases not matched to a gene: 9. The CDR3 sequence is CASSTAGQGARGYTF. In DNA form, the CDR3 reads TGCGCCAGCAGCACGGCGGGACAGGGGGCGCGAGGCTACACCTTC.

The chain has TRBV24-1 and TRBJ2-2; D tentatively fits TRBD1 or TRBD2 (5 bases each). CDR3 size: 16 residues. The germline V and J ends were trimmed by 4 bases and 7 bases, with 18 bases remaining between them. CDR1 is KGHDR, CDR2 SFDVKD, per germline. The CDR3 loop reads CATSDPTARDLGELFF. The CDR3 DNA reads as TGTGCCACCAGTGACCCCACCGCCCGGGACCTCGGGGAGCTGTTTTTT.

The chain uses TRBV4-2 and TRBJ2-7; a possible D gene is TRBD2 (5 bases). Trimming shortened V by 1 base and J by 3 bases, and 7 bases separated the two germline ends. The CDR3 spans 13 residues. Germline CDR1 is LGHNA and CDR2 is YNFKEQ. The CDR3 DNA reads TGTGCCAGCAGCCAAGCCACTAGCTACGAGCAGTACTTC. Translating it yields CASSQATSYEQYF.

The V and J genes are TRBV14 and TRBJ2-7; D unresolved. Looked up from germline, CDR1 is SGHDN and CDR2 is FVKESK. Trimming stripped 0 bases from V and 6 bases from J, with 6 bases between. The CDR3 is made up of 12 amino acids. The CDR3 here is CASSQEGIEQYF. The CDR3 DNA reads as TGTGCCAGCAGCCAAGAGGGGATCGAGCAGTACTTC.

This sequence joins TRBV5-4 and TRBJ2-5, with 8 bases identical to TRBD2. CDR3 size: 14 residues. V lost 2 bases, J lost 5 bases, and 5 bases stayed unmatched. Germline V lookup: CDR1 SGHNT, CDR2 YYREEE (reference sequence). The CDR3 here is CASSFGSGKETQYF. CDR3 coding DNA: TGTGCCAGCAGCTTCGGTAGCGGGAAGGAGACCCAGTACTTC.

About this clonotype itself: Sequence at one end of the junction differs from germline and may be a read error. The V call is TRBV6-5, the J call TRBJ1-2, with 9 bases that match TRBD1. The CDR3 has 13 amino acids. The V gene's germline CDR1 is MNHEY and CDR2 SVGAGI. The CDR3 DNA sequence: TGCGCCAGCAGTCGGGGACAGGGCGACGGCTACACCTTC. It yields the protein CASSRGQGDGYTF.

This rearrangement joins TRBV7-9 to TRBJ1-2; D unresolved. Trimming removed 1 base from V and 13 bases from J, with 19 bases in between. Germline CDR1 SEHNR, CDR2 FQNEAQ (reference sequence). The CDR3 spans 14 residues. The CDR3 sequence: CASSLGGRGYASTF. In DNA form, the CDR3 reads TGTGCCAGCAGCTTAGGCGGCAGAGGATACGCCTCCACCTTC.

The rearrangement links TRBV29-1 to TRBJ1-4; weak D call: TRBD1 (6 bases). Germline CDR1 and CDR2: SQVTM and ANQGSEA. CDR3 length equals 14 residues. V gave up 7 bases and J gave up 2 bases, with 14 bases separating them. The CDR3 reads CSAEFRGTNEKLFF. The DNA of the CDR3 is TGCAGCGCCGAGTTCAGGGGTACTAATGAAAAACTGTTTTTT.

The genes are TRBV3-1 and TRBJ1-1; the D gene is possibly TRBD1 (5 bases). CDR1 is LGHDT and CDR2 is YNNKEL in the germline V gene (reference sequence). There are 12 residues in the CDR3. The V end was cut by 4 bases, the J end by 8 bases, with 11 bases between. CDR3 region: CASSPGYGEAFF. The CDR3 DNA sequence: TGTGCCAGCAGCCCAGGGTATGGGGAAGCTTTCTTT.

The chain employs TRBV30 and TRBJ2-5; D is tentatively TRBD1 or TRBD2 (5 bases each). The CDR3 runs 11 residues. Germline V gene lookup returns CDR1 GTSNPN and CDR2 SVGIG (reference sequence). V was pared by 2 bases and J by 5 bases, with 6 bases between. The CDR3 coding sequence is TGTGCCTGGAGTTGGGACGAGACCCAGTACTTC. Residues: CAWSWDETQYF.

The chain has TRBV28 and TRBJ2-2; D is unclear. The CDR3 totals 13 residues. V was shortened by 4 bases and J by 6 bases, with 9 bases between the two germline ends. Germline CDR1 reads MDHEN; CDR2 reads SYDVKM. The chain's CDR3 is CASSSSVPGELFF. DNA of the CDR3: TGTGCCAGCAGTTCCTCCGTCCCCGGGGAGCTGTTTTTT.

The CDR3 sequence is CASSQGQGYNEQFF. The CDR3 DNA follows: TGTGCCAGCAGCCAAGGACAGGGCTACAATGAGCAGTTCTTC. This sequence joins TRBV3-1 and TRBJ2-1; TRBD1 aligns across 7 bases. The germline gives CDR1 LGHDT, CDR2 YNNKEL (reference sequence). This CDR3 contains 14 residues. V was pared by 1 base and J by 3 bases, with 0 bases of the junction left unmatched.

The chain recombines TRBV7-8 with TRBJ2-1; D not certain. The CDR3 totals 16 residues. Germline CDR1 and CDR2: SGHVS and FQNEAQ. V gave up 2 bases and J gave up 0 bases, with 11 bases separating them. The chain's CDR3 is CASSLNPISSYNEQFF. CDR3 nucleotides: TGTGCCAGCAGCTTAAATCCAATCTCCTCCTACAATGAGCAGTTCTTC.

This clonotype was detected only once. The chain couples TRBV5-6 to TRBJ2-5, with D possibly matching TRBD2 (5 bases). CDR1 and CDR2 (germline): SGHDT, YYEEEE. The CDR3 totals 15 residues. V was clipped by 0 bases and J by 2 bases, with 11 bases between them. The CDR3 here is CASSLARGAQETQYF. CDR3 DNA: TGTGCCAGCAGCTTGGCCCGGGGAGCACAAGAGACCCAGTACTTC.

This clonotype was observed a single time. This chain links TRBV27 with TRBJ2-7, with D tentatively TRBD2 (6 bases). Between the trimmed V and J ends, which lost 5 bases and 3 bases, there was a span of 14 bases. The CDR3 runs 14 residues. Germline V lookup: CDR1 MNHEY, CDR2 SMNVEV (reference sequence). The CDR3 DNA reads as TGTGCCAGCAGTCCGCTGGGGGGAGGCTACGAGCAGTACTTC. As protein: CASSPLGGGYEQYF.

The chain couples TRBV7-6 to TRBJ2-5; D is uncertain. This CDR3 contains 12 residues. V lost 5 bases and J 2 bases, leaving 6 bases between the germline ends. Germline assignment: CDR1 SGHVS and CDR2 FNYEAQ. The CDR3 DNA is TGTGCCAGCAGCGAAGCGCAAGAGACCCAGTACTTC. Protein product: CASSEAQETQYF.

The chain is built from TRBV20-1 and TRBJ2-3; D is possibly TRBD2 (6 bases). The CDR3 is 16 residues long. Germline values: CDR1 DFQATT, CDR2 SNEGSKA (reference sequence). Trimming removed 6 bases at V and 2 bases at J, with 21 bases between. The CDR3 sequence: CSAKRPGLLNTDTQYF. The CDR3 nucleotides are TGCAGTGCCAAACGCCCGGGACTTCTCAACACAGATACGCAGTATTTT.

This clonotype showed up just once. V and J are TRBV7-9 and TRBJ2-2, with a possible D match to TRBD2 (5 bases). From germline, CDR1 is SEHNR and CDR2 FQNEAQ (reference sequence). V shed 5 bases and J shed 7 bases, with 20 bases lying between them. This CDR3 contains 16 residues. CDR3 sequence reads: CASSKSLQYRDGELFF. CDR3 in DNA: TGTGCCAGCAGCAAAAGCCTCCAGTATCGGGACGGGGAGCTGTTTTTT.

V usage is TRBV15 and J usage is TRBJ1-5, with D possibly being TRBD1 (6 bases). The CDR3 sequence is 14 residues long. The germline V and J ends were trimmed by 2 bases and 1 base, with 6 bases remaining between them. Per germline, CDR1 LNHNV and CDR2 YYDKDF (reference sequence). In DNA, the CDR3 is TGTGCCACCAGCAGACAGGGGAGCAATCAGCCCCAGCATTTT. It yields the protein CATSRQGSNQPQHF.

The chain couples TRBV20-1 to TRBJ2-7; 16 nucleotides line up with TRBD2. The CDR3 length is 18 residues. Trimming at V came to 2 bases and at J to 2 bases, leaving 9 bases not matched to a gene. Germline assignment: CDR1 DFQATT and CDR2 SNEGSKA (reference sequence). The CDR3 DNA follows: TGCAGTGCTAGACGGGGGACTAGCGGGAGGGCCCACGCCTACGAGCAGTACTTC. Encoded protein: CSARRGTSGRAHAYEQYF.

The rearrangement joins TRBV28 to TRBJ1-2, with D hard to call. Germline CDR1 is MDHEN and CDR2 is SYDVKM. The CDR3 totals 10 residues. V lost 8 bases to trimming and J lost 6 bases, with 7 bases between them. In DNA, the CDR3 is TGTGCCAGCCATAGGGATGGCTACACCTTC. Protein: CASHRDGYTF.

The J gene is TRBJ1-2, the V gene TRBV29-1, with D unclear. V was clipped by 5 bases and J by 6 bases, with 10 bases between them. The germline V gene has CDR1 SQVTM and CDR2 ANQGSEA. This CDR3 region has 11 residues. CDR3 sequence (DNA): TGCAGCGTTACGTGGACGGATGGCTACACCTTC. As protein: CSVTWTDGYTF.

The chain joins TRBV29-1 to TRBJ1-4; TRBD1 agrees at 8 bases. The ends lost 3 bases at V and 7 bases at J; junction bases unmatched: 10. CDR3 length: 15 residues. The germline gives CDR1 SQVTM, CDR2 ANQGSEA. The CDR3 loop is CSVDPGQGRGEKLFF. The CDR3 DNA follows: TGCAGCGTTGATCCCGGACAGGGCCGGGGTGAAAAACTGTTTTTT.

The chain combines TRBV5-6 with TRBJ2-1; D uncertain. The V gene's germline CDR1 is SGHDT and CDR2 YYEEEE. This CDR3 is 16 amino acids long. Trimming took 1 base from V and 8 from J, leaving 19 bases between them. CDR3 in DNA: TGTGCCAGCAGCTTGAGGGTCGGTCCATACACCCATGAGCAGTTCTTC. It translates to CASSLRVGPYTHEQFF.

DNA of the CDR3: TGTGCCAGCACCGATCGAATGCCATTACGGGGCGATCAGCCCCAGCATTTT. It codes for CASTDRMPLRGDQPQHF. This chain joins TRBV12-3 or TRBV12-4 and TRBJ1-5; the D gene is possibly TRBD1 (5 bases). Trimming took 7 bases from V and 5 from J, leaving 24 bases between them. The CDR3 contains 17 residues.

CDR3 coding DNA: TGCGCCAGCAATGGGGGATCTGACGAGCAGTACTTC. This encodes CASNGGSDEQYF. The V and J genes are TRBV5-1 and TRBJ2-7, with D perhaps TRBD1 or TRBD2 (5 bases each). Deletions cut 6 bases from V and 5 bases from J, with 12 bases between. The CDR3 length is 12 residues. Germline values: CDR1 SGHRS, CDR2 YFSETQ.

The V call is TRBV20-1, the J call TRBJ1-5; TRBD1 might be the D (5 bases). CDR1 is DFQATT, CDR2 SNEGSKA, per germline (reference sequence). Trimming took off 5 bases at V and 3 bases at J, with 17 bases between the two ends. This CDR3 is built from 15 residues. Here the CDR3 reads CSARGSGRNNQPQHF. The CDR3 nucleotides are TGCAGTGCTCGAGGGTCAGGGAGGAACAATCAGCCCCAGCATTTT.

This chain connects TRBV10-3 to TRBJ1-2; 7 bases are a match to TRBD1. The J segment lost 5 bases and the V segment lost 2 bases, leaving 2 bases of the junction unmatched. Germline assignment: CDR1 ENHRY and CDR2 SYGVKD. CDR3 length: 13 amino acids. For the CDR3, the DNA is TGTGCCATCAGTGAGGACAGGGAGTATGGCTACACCTTC. This translates into CAISEDREYGYTF.

The chain employs TRBV30 and TRBJ1-2; TRBD1 aligns across 7 bases. V was pared by 5 bases and J by 8 bases, with 14 bases of the junction left unmatched. The CDR3 runs 14 residues. Germline CDR1 is GTSNPN and CDR2 is SVGIG (reference sequence). The CDR3: CAWGRAFTGEGYTF. In nucleotides, the CDR3 is TGTGCCTGGGGAAGGGCTTTTACAGGGGAAGGCTACACCTTC.

The chain recombines TRBV5-1 with TRBJ2-7; 7 nucleotides align to TRBD2. J gave up 2 bases and V 4 bases, and 6 bases lay outside the gene matches. CDR1 is SGHRS, CDR2 YFSETQ, per germline. There are 14 residues in the CDR3. CDR3 sequence (DNA): TGCGCCAGCAGCCCCTGGGACTACACCTACGAGCAGTACTTC. Translating gives CASSPWDYTYEQYF.